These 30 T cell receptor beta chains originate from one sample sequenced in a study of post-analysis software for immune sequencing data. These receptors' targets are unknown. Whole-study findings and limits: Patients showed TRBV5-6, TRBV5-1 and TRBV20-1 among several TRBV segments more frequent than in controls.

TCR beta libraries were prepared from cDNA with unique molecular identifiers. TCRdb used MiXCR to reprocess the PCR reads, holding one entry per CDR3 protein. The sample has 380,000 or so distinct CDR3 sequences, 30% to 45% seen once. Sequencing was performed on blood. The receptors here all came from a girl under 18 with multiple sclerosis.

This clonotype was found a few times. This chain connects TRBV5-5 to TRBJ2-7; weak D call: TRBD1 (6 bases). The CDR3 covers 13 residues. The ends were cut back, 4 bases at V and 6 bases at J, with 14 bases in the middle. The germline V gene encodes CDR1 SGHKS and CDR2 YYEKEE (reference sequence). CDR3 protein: CASSRQDLREQYF. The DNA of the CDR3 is TGTGCCAGCAGCCGACAGGATCTACGCGAGCAGTACTTC.

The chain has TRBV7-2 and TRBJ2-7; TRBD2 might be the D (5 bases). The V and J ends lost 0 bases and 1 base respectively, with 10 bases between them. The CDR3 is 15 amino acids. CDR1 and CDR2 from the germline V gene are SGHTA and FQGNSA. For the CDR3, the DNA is TGTGCCAGCAGCTTAGCCGGGTCGGGGTCCTACGAGCAGTACTTC. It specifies CASSLAGSGSYEQYF.

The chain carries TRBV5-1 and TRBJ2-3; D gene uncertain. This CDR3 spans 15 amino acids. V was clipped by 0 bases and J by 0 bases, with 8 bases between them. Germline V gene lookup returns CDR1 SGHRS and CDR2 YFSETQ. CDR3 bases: TGCGCCAGCAGCTTGGAAGTACCTAGCACAGATACGCAGTATTTT. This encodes CASSLEVPSTDTQYF. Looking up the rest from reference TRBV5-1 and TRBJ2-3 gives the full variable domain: KAGVTQTPRYLIKTRGQQVTLSCSPISGHRSVSWYQQTPGQGLQFLFEYFSETQRNKGNFPGRFSGRQFSNSRSEMNVSTLELGDSALYLCASSLEVPSTDTQYFGPGTRLTVL.

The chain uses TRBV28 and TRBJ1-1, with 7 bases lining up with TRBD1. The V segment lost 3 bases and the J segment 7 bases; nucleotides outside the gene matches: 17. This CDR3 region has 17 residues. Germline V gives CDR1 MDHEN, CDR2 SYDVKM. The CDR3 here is CASSLLFGNRGSSEAFF. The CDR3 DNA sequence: TGTGCCAGCAGTTTGTTGTTCGGTAACAGGGGATCTAGTGAAGCTTTCTTT.

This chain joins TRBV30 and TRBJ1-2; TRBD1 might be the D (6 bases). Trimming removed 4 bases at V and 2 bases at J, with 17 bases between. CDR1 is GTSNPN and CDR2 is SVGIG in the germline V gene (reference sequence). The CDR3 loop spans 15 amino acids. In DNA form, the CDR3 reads TGTGCCTGGAAAGGGGGGTTTCCAAGAAACTATGGCTACACCTTC. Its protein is CAWKGGFPRNYGYTF.

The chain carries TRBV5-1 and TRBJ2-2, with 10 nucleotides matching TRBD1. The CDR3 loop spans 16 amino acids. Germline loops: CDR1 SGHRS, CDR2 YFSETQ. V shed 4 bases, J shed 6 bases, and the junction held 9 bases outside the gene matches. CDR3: CASSLRDRGPPGELFF. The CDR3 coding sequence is TGCGCCAGCAGCCTACGGGACAGGGGTCCGCCCGGGGAGCTGTTTTTT. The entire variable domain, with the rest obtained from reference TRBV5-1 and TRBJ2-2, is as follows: KAGVTQTPRYLIKTRGQQVTLSCSPISGHRSVSWYQQTPGQGLQFLFEYFSETQRNKGNFPGRFSGRQFSNSRSEMNVSTLELGDSALYLCASSLRDRGPPGELFFGEGSRLTVL.

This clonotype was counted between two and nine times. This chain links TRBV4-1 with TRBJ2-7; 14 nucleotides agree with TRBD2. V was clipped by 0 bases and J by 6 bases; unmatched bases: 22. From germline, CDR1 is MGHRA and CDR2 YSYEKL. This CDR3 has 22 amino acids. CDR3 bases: TGCGCCAGCAGCCAAGATCCCCCGCCCCTCCTCGGACTAGCGGGGGGCCGGGTCGAGCAGTACTTC. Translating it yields CASSQDPPPLLGLAGGRVEQYF.

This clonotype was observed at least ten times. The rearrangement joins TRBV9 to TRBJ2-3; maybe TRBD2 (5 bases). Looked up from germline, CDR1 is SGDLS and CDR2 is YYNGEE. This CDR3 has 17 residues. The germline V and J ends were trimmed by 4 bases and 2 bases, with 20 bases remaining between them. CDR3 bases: TGTGCCAGCAGCAATTCTAATCGAGAGGGTGACACAGATACGCAGTATTTT. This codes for CASSNSNREGDTDTQYF.

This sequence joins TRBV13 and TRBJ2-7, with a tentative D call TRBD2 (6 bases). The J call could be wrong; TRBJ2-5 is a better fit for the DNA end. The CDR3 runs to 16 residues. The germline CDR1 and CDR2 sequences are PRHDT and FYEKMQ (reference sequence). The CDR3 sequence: CASSLAGAGEEETQYF. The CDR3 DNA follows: TGTGCCAGCAGCTTAGCGGGAGCCGGGGAAGAAGAGACCCAGTACTTC.

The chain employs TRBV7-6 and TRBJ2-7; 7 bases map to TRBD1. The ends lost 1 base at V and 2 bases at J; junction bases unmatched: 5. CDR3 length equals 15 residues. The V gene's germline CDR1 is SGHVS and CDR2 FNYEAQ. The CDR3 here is CASSLGTGNPYEQYF. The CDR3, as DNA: TGTGCCAGCAGCTTAGGGACAGGCAACCCCTACGAGCAGTACTTC.

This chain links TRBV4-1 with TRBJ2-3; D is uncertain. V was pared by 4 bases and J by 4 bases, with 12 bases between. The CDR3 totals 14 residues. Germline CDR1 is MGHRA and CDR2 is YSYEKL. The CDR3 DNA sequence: TGCGCCAGCAGCCGAGCACCCCTTCCAGATACGCAGTATTTT. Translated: CASSRAPLPDTQYF.

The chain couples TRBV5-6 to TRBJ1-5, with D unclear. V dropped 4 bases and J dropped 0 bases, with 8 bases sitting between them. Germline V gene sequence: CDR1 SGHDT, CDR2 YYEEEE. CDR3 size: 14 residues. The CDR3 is CASSLVNSNQPQHF. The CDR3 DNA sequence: TGTGCCAGCAGCCTGGTTAATAGCAATCAGCCCCAGCATTTT.

The CDR3 region is CASSHTGRTDTQYF. CDR3 nucleotide sequence: TGCGCCAGCAGCCACACAGGTCGCACAGATACGCAGTATTTT. The gene calls are TRBV4-1 and TRBJ2-3; a possible D gene is TRBD1 (5 bases). Germline V lookup: CDR1 MGHRA, CDR2 YSYEKL. The CDR3 length is 14 residues. The V end lost 3 bases, the J end lost 1 base, and 8 bases lay between the germline ends.

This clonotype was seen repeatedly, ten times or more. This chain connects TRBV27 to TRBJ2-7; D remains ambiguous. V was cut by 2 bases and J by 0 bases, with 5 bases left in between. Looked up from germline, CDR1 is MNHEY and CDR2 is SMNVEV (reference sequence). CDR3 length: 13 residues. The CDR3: CASSLISSYEQYF. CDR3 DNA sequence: TGTGCCAGCAGTTTAATCAGCTCCTACGAGCAGTACTTC.

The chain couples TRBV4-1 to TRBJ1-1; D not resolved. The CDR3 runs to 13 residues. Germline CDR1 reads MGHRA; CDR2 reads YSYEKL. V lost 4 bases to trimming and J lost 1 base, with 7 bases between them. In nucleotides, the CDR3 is TGCGCCAGCAGCCCTCAGACGAACACTGAAGCTTTCTTT. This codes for CASSPQTNTEAFF.

The CDR3 is CSAMGHRYTGELFF. The CDR3 DNA reads TGCAGTGCTATGGGACATCGCTACACCGGGGAGCTGTTTTTT. V usage is TRBV20-1 and J usage is TRBJ2-2; D may be TRBD1 (6 bases). This CDR3 region has 14 residues. The ends were cut back, 4 bases at V and 3 bases at J, with 12 bases in the middle. Germline lookup yields CDR1 DFQATT and CDR2 SNEGSKA (reference sequence).

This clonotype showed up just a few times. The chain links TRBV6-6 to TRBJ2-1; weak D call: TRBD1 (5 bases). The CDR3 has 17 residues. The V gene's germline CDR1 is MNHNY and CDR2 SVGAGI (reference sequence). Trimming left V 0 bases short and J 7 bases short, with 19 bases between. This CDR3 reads CASSYSIRGAVHNEQFF. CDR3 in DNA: TGTGCCAGCAGTTACTCGATTAGGGGCGCGGTTCATAATGAGCAGTTCTTC.

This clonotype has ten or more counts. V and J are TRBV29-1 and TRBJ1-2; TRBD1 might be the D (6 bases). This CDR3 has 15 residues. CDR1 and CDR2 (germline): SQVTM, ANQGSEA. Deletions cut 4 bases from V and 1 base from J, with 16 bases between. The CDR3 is CSVGGGADGNYGYTF. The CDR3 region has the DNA TGCAGCGTTGGAGGGGGGGCGGACGGTAACTATGGCTACACCTTC.

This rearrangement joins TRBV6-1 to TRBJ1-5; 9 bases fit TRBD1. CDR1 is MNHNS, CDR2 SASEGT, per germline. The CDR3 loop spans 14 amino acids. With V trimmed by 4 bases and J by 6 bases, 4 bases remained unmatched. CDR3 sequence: CASSGGQGGQPQHF. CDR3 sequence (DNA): TGTGCCAGCAGTGGGGGACAGGGAGGTCAGCCCCAGCATTTT.

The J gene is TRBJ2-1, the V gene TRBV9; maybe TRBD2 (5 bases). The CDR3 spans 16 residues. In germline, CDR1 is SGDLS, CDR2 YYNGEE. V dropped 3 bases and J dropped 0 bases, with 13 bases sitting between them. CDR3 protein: CASSGIPRGSYNEQFF. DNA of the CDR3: TGTGCCAGCAGCGGTATCCCCCGGGGCTCCTACAATGAGCAGTTCTTC. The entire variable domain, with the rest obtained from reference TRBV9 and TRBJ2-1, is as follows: DSGVTQTPKHLITATGQRVTLRCSPRSGDLSVYWYQQSLDQGLQFLIQYYNGEERAKGNILERFSAQQFPDLHSELNLSSLELGDSALYFCASSGIPRGSYNEQFFGPGTRLTVL.

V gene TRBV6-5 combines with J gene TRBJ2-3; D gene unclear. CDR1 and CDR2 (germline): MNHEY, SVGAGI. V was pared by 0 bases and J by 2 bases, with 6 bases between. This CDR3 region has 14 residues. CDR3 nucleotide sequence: TGTGCCAGCAGTTACTCGACGACCACAGATACGCAGTATTTT. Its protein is CASSYSTTTDTQYF.

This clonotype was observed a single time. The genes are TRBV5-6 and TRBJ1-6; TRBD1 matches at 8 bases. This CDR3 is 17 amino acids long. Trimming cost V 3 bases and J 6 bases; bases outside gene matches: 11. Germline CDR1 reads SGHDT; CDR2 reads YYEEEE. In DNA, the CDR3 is TGTGCCAGCAGCTCACTGGACAGGGTGTATAGTAATTCACCCCTCCACTTT. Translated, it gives CASSSLDRVYSNSPLHF.

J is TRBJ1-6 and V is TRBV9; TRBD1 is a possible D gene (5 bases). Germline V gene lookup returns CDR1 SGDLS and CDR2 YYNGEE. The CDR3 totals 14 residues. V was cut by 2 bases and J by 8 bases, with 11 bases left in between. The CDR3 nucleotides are TGTGCCAGCAGCGTGGGGCAGGGAGATTCACCCCTCCACTTT. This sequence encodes CASSVGQGDSPLHF.

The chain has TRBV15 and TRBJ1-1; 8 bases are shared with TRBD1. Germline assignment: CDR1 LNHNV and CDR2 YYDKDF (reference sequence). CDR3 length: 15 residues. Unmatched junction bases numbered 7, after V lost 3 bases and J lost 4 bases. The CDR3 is CATSSTRGRGTEAFF. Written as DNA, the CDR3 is TGTGCCACCAGCAGTACCAGGGGGCGCGGCACTGAAGCTTTCTTT.

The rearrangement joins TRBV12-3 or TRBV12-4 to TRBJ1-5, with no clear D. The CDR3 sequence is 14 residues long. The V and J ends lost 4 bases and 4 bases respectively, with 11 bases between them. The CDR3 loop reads CASSSGNGNQPQHF. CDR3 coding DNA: TGTGCCAGCAGTTCGGGGAATGGGAATCAGCCCCAGCATTTT.

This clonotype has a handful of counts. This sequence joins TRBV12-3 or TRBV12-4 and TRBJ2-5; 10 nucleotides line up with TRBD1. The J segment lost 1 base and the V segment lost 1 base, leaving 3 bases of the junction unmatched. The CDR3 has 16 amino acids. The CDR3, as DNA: TGTGCCAGCAGTTTAGGACAGGGGGCTCTCCAAGAGACCCAGTACTTC. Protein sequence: CASSLGQGALQETQYF.

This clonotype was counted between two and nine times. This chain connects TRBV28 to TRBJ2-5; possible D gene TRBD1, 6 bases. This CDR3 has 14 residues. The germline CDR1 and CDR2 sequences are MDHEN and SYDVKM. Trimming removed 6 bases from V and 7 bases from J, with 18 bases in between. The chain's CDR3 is CASSPGTTGGTQYF. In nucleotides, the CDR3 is TGTGCCAGCAGCCCCGGGACAACCGGAGGGACCCAGTACTTC.

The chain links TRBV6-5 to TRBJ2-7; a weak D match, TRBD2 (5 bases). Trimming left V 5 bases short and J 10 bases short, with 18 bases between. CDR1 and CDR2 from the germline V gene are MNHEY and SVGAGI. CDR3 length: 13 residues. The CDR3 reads CASSETPEVPQYF. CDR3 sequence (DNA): TGTGCCAGCAGTGAGACGCCGGAGGTGCCCCAGTACTTC.

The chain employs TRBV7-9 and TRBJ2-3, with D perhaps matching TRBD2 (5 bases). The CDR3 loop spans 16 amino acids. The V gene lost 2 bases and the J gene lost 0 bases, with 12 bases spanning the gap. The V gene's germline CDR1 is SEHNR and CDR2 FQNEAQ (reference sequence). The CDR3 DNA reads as TGTGCCAGCAGCTTATTAAGCGGTTCAAGCACAGATACGCAGTATTTT. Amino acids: CASSLLSGSSTDTQYF.

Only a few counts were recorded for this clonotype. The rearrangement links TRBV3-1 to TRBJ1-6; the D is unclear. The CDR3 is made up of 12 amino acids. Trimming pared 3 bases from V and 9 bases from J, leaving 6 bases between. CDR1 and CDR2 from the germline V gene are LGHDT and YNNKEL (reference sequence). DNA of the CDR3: TGTGCCAGCAGCCAGAGAGGTTCACCCCTCCACTTT. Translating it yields CASSQRGSPLHF.